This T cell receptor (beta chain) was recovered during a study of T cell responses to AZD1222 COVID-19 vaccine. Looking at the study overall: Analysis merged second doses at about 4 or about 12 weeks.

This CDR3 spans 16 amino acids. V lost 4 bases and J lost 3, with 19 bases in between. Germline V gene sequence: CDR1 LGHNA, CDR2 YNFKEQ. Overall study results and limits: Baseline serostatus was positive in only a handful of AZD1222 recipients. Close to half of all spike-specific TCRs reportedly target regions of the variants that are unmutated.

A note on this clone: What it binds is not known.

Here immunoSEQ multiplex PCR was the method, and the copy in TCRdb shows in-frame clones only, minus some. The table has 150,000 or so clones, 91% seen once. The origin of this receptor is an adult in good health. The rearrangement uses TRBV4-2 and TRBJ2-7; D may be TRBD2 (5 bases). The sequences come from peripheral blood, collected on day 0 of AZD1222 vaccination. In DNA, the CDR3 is TGTGCCAGCAGCCGCCCAATTGGGAAGGGAGACTACGAGCAGTACTTC. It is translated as CASSRPIGKGDYEQYF.